Listed below are T cell receptor beta chains from one sample, sequenced in a study of T-cell reconstitution after alpha-beta-depleted transplantation in children. MiXCR was run by TCRdb on the PCR reads, yielding one entry per CDR3 protein. The table has about 98,000 distinct CDR3 sequences, roughly 7.2% seen once; the top ten hold less than 20%. Source: PBMCs, taken before TCRalphabeta/CD19-depleted stem cell transplant. All receptors come from a boy younger than 10 with acute lymphoblastic leukemia, due to receive a stem cell transplant. The CDR3 runs from the conserved cysteine through the conserved F or W. The D gene is left open where the match is weak. Rows may omit the clone size; those that give it use once, few, many or a size class.

CDR3	DNA	V	J	size	D
CASSTYGVSSYNEQFF	TGTGCCAGCAGCACATACGGGGTGAGCTCCTACAATGAGCAGTTCTTC	TRBV13	TRBJ2-1	many	NA
CASSLGWRGDEQYF	TGCGCCAGCAGCTTGGGATGGAGGGGCGACGAGCAGTACTTC	TRBV5-1	TRBJ2-7	many	NA
CVSSLRTSKTDTQYF	TGTGTCAGCAGCTTGAGGACTAGCAAGACAGATACGCAGTATTTT	TRBV7-2	TRBJ2-3	NA	TRBD2
CATSREWTGTYNSPLHF	TGTGCCACCAGCAGAGAATGGACAGGGACCTATAATTCACCCCTCCACTTT	TRBV15	TRBJ1-6	few	TRBD1
CASSSGTGEAPQHF	TGTGCCAGCAGCTCAGGGACAGGGGAGGCGCCCCAGCATTTT	TRBV7-2	TRBJ1-5	many	TRBD1
CASSPGRDSVGFSYNSPLHF	TGCGCCAGCAGCCCAGGGAGGGACAGCGTTGGATTCTCCTATAATTCACCCCTCCACTTT	TRBV5-1	TRBJ1-6	few	TRBD1
CASSQGAGQGWNEQFF	TGCGCCAGCAGCCAAGGGGCGGGACAGGGTTGGAATGAGCAGTTCTTC	TRBV4-1	TRBJ2-1	many	TRBD1
CASSEYRATEAFF	TGTGCCAGCAGTGAATACAGGGCCACTGAAGCTTTCTTT	TRBV25-1	TRBJ1-1	NA	NA
CASSLLTGTHEQYF	TGCGCCAGCAGCCTCCTGACAGGGACCCACGAGCAGTACTTC	TRBV5-1	TRBJ2-7	many	TRBD1
CASSRQGAGTNEKLFF	TGTGCCAGCAGCCGGCAGGGGGCCGGAACTAATGAAAAACTGTTTTTT	TRBV14	TRBJ1-4	NA	TRBD1
CASSQEVGFANQPQHF	TGCGCCAGCAGCCAAGAGGTTGGTTTCGCTAATCAGCCCCAGCATTTT	TRBV4-1	TRBJ1-5	many	NA
CASSIAASWDTGELFF	TGTGCCAGTAGTATAGCGGCTAGCTGGGACACCGGGGAGCTGTTTTTT	TRBV19	TRBJ2-2	NA	NA
CASSLINTEAFF	TGTGCCAGCAGCTTGATCAACACTGAAGCTTTCTTT	TRBV5-6	TRBJ1-1	few	NA
CASSTDRNTEASF	TGTGCCAGCAGCACGGACAGGAACACTGAAGCTTCCTTT	TRBV9	TRBJ1-1	many	TRBD1
CASSELPGQGDNQPQHF	TGTGCCAGCAGTGAATTGCCGGGACAGGGAGACAATCAGCCCCAGCATTTT	TRBV6-1	TRBJ1-5	many	TRBD1
CASSYSTGTNYGYTF	TGTGCCAGCAGTTACTCGACAGGGACTAACTATGGCTACACCTTC	TRBV6-5	TRBJ1-2	few	TRBD1
CASSQGLLGNIQYF	TGCGCCAGCAGCCAGGGACTACTCGGGAACATTCAGTACTTC	TRBV4-1	TRBJ2-4	many	TRBD2
CATKVGGQETQYF	TGTGCCACCAAGGTGGGGGGGCAAGAGACCCAGTACTTC	TRBV2	TRBJ2-5	NA	TRBD2
CASTIGRDTQYF	TGTGCCAGCACCATAGGGCGGGATACGCAGTATTTT	TRBV2	TRBJ2-3	NA	NA
CASSIGYRSEKLFF	TGTGCCAGCAGCATTGGGTATCGGAGTGAAAAACTGTTTTTT	TRBV7-6	TRBJ1-4	many	NA
CASGLVGSNEQFF	TGTGCTAGTGGTTTGGTAGGGAGCAATGAGCAGTTCTTC	TRBV12-5	TRBJ2-1	many	NA
CASTEDGFSYEQYF	TGCGCCAGCACCGAGGACGGATTCTCCTACGAGCAGTACTTC	TRBV5-1	TRBJ2-7	many	NA
CASSQDVDTQYF	TGTGCCAGCAGCCAAGATGTAGATACGCAGTATTTT	TRBV3-1	TRBJ2-3	many	NA
CASSYETGGHYEQYF	TGTGCCAGCAGTTATGAAACAGGGGGCCACTACGAGCAGTACTTC	TRBV12-3/TRBV12-4	TRBJ2-7	many	TRBD1
CSARDLGRTTGQFF	TGCAGTGCTAGAGATCTGGGCCGTACGACGGGGCAGTTCTTC	TRBV20-1	TRBJ2-1	many	NA
CASSPRTMNTEAFF	TGTGCCAGCAGTCCCCGAACGATGAACACTGAAGCTTTCTTT	TRBV27	TRBJ1-1	many	NA
CASTPNQETQYF	TGTGCCAGCACTCCGAACCAAGAGACCCAGTACTTC	TRBV6-1	TRBJ2-5	few	NA
CSASGLAGETQYF	TGCAGTGCCTCCGGACTAGCGGGGGAGACCCAGTACTTC	TRBV20-1	TRBJ2-5	many	TRBD2
CATSGEEGATDTQYF	TGTGCCACCAGCGGAGAGGAGGGGGCGACTGATACGCAGTATTTT	TRBV15	TRBJ2-3	NA	NA
CSASANGPKADTQYF	TGCAGTGCTAGCGCTAACGGGCCAAAGGCAGATACGCAGTATTTT	TRBV20-1	TRBJ2-3	few	NA
CASSRTSGGPGEQFF	TGTGCCAGCAGCAGGACTAGCGGGGGGCCGGGGGAGCAGTTCTTC	TRBV6-4	TRBJ2-1	NA	TRBD2
CASSLMGNEQFF	TGTGCCAGCAGTTTAATGGGCAATGAGCAGTTCTTC	TRBV28	TRBJ2-1	few	NA
CASRGRTPSTDTQYF	TGCGCCAGCCGGGGGCGTACTCCTAGCACAGATACGCAGTATTTT	TRBV23-1	TRBJ2-3	NA	NA
CASRRQGTNIQYF	TGTGCCAGCAGGCGACAGGGGACAAACATTCAGTACTTC	TRBV28	TRBJ2-4	few	TRBD1
CASSTLSYEQYF	TGTGCCAGCAGTACATTGTCCTACGAGCAGTACTTC	TRBV6-6	TRBJ2-7	many	NA
CSARDWGQGADEQYF	TGCAGTGCTAGAGATTGGGGACAGGGGGCCGACGAGCAGTACTTC	TRBV20-1	TRBJ2-7	many	TRBD1
CASSYLGGSEKLFF	TGTGCCAGCAGTTACCTGGGGGGAAGTGAAAAACTGTTTTTT	TRBV6-5	TRBJ1-4	NA	NA
CSARDREYSPLHF	TGCAGTGCTAGGGACAGGGAATATTCACCCCTCCACTTT	TRBV20-1	TRBJ1-6	many	TRBD1
CSARDPTSGDSYEQYF	TGCAGTGCTAGAGACCCGACTAGCGGGGACTCCTACGAGCAGTACTTC	TRBV20-1	TRBJ2-7	few	TRBD2